This entry features one T cell receptor (beta chain) sequence. The data were produced by immunoSEQ multiplex PCR, yet TCRdb's version contains in-frame clones alone and is incomplete. The sample comprises over 350,000 clones, approximately 95% of which are singletons, and approximately 0.02% rests with the top ten. Germline CDR1 reads WNHNN; CDR2 reads SYGVQD (reference sequence). This CDR3 has 14 residues. Trimming took 5 bases from V and 2 from J, leaving 13 bases between them. The data originate from a study of shared T cell receptors in the human thymus. The sequence came from a human donor. Material: thymocytes. The genes are TRBV10-1 and TRBJ2-7; D is unclear. The CDR3 region has the DNA TGCGCCAGCAGTCCCCAGACCGACACCTACGAGCAGTACTTC. This codes for CASSPQTDTYEQYF.